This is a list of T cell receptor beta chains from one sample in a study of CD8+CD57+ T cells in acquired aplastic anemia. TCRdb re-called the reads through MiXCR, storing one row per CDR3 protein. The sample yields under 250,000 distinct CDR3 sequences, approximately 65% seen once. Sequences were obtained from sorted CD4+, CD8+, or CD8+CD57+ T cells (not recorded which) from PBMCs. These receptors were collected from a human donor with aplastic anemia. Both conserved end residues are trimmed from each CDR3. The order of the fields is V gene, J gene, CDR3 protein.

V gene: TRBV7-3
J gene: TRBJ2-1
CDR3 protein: ASSPGTAYNEQF

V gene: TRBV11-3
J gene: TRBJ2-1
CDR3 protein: ASSLNGGAHNEQF

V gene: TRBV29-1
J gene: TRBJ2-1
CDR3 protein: SVEARAYNEQF

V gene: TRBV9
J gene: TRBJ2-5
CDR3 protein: ASTSGHKETQY

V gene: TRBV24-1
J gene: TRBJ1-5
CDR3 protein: ATSDDNSAPNQPQH

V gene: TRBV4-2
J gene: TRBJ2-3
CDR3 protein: ASSDQTSGSTDTQY

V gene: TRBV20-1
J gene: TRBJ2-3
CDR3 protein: SARDGGVQDTQY

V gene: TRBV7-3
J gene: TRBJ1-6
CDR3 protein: ASSPPGTPLH

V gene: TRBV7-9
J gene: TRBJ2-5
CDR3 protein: ASSLGTSGGQETQY

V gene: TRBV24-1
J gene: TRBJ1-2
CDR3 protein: ATSERGIDGYT

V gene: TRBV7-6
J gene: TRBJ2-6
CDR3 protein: ASSLIPWLDRT

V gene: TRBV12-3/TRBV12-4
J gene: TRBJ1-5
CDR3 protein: ASGGPNQPQH

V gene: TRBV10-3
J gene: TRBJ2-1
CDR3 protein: AITIDSYNEQF

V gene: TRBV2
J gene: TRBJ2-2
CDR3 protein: ASSPASGGNTGELF

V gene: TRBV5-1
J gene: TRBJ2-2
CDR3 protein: ASSLAIGPGELF

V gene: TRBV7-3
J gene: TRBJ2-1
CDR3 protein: ASSLDEDNEQF

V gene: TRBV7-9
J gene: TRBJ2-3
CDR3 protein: ASSLFDTSSDTQY

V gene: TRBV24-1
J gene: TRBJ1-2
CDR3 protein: ATSDRRIRGYT

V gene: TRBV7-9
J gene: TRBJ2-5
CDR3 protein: ASSLYPETQY

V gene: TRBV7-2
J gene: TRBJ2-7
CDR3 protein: ASSPTRASVEYEQY

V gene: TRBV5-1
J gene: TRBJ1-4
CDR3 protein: ASSLGDRAEEEKLF

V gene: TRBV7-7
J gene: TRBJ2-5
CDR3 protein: ASSPGQFQETQY

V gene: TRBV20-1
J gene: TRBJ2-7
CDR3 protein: SATPSEDEQY

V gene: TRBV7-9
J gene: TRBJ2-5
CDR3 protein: ASSLGTGDGETQY

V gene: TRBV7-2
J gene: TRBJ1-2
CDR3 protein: ASSFKNLYGYT

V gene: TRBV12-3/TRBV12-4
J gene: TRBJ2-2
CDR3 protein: ASSPQVESGELF

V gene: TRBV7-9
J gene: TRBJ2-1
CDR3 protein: ASSLAGGRNNEQF

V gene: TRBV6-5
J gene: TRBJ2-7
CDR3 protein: ASSHGTTGYEQY

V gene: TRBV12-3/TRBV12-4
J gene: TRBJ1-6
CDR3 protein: ASSVGGASPLH

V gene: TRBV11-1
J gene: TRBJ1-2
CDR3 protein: ASSLDNGGGYT

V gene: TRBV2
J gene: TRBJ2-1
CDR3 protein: ASNGDRAYNEQF

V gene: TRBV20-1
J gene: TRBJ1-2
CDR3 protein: SARDRQTYYGYT

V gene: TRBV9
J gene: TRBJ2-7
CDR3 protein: ASSFDEGALGYEQY

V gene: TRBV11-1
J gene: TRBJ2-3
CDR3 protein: ASRRLAGDTQY

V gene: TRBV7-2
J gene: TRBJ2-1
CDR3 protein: ASSSPTSGGPYNEQF

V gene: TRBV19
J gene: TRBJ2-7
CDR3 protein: ASSPRTPTEQY

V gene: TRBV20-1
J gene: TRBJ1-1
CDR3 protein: SASPTGGYTEAF

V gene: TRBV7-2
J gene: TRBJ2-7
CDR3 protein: ASSSTGTGWNEQY

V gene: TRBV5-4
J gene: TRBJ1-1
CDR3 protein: ASSALRGRITEAF

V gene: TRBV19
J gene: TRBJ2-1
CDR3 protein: ASSIVSGRNEQF

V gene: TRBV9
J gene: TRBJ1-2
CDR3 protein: ASSDSLDGYT

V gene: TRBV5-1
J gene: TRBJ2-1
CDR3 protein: ASSSGQGAGNEQF

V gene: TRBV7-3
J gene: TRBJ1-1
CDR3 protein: ASTKMRSGGSANTEAF

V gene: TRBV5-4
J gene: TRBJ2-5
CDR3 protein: ASSLDRVQETQY

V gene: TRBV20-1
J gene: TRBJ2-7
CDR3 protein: SASPGWGADYEQY

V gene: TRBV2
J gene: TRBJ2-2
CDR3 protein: ASSFTGGGDGELF

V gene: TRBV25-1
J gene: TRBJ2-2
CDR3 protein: ASSARQGGANTGELF

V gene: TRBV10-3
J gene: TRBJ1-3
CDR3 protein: AISDPGHSSSGNTIY

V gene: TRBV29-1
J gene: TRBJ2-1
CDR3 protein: SVEGASANNEQF

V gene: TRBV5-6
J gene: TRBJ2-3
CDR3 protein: ASSWDTSGTDTQY

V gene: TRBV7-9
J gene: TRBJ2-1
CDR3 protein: ASSFGSNEQF

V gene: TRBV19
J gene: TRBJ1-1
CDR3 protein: ASSITGTGAEAF

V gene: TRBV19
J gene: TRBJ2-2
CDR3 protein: ASSILGRDTGELF

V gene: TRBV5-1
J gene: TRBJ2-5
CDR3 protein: ASSLAGTSGRASETQY